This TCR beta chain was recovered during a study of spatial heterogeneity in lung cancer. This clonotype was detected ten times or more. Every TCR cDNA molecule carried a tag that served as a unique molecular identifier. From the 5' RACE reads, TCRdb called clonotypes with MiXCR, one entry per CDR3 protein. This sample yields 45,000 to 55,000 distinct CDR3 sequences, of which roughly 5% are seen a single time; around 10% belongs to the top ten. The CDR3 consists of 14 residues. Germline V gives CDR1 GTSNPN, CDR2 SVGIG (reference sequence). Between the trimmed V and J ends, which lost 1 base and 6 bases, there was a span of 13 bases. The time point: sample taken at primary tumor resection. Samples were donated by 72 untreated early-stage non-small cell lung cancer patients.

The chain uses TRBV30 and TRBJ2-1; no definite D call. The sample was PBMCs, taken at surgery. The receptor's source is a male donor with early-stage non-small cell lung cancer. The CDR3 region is CAWSGLTRTNEQFF. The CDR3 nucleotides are TGTGCCTGGAGTGGGTTGACGAGGACCAATGAGCAGTTCTTC. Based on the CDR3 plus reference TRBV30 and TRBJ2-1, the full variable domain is SQTIHQWPATLVQPVGSPLSLECTVEGTSNPNLYWYRQAAGRGLQLLFYSVGIGQISSEVPQNLSASRPQDRQFILSSKKLLLSDSGFYLCAWSGLTRTNEQFFGPGTRLTVL.